This passage covers 23 T cell receptor beta chains from one sample sequenced in a study of blood T cells in healthy people across ages. A second about 7 to 11 cycle PCR used barcoded and J-beta primers. TCRdb reprocessed the 5' RACE reads via MiXCR and lists one record per CDR3 protein. The sample holds some 640,000 distinct CDR3 sequences, roughly 49% seen once. Sequencing input: blood. The receptor source for this set is an older woman in good health.

CDR3 residues: CASSLQVLTNTEAFF. The CDR3, as DNA: TGTGCCAGCAGCTTACAGGTCTTGACGAACACTGAAGCTTTCTTT. The genes are TRBV7-8 and TRBJ1-1, with D uncertain. V lost 2 bases and J 1 base, leaving 11 bases between the germline ends. The CDR3 length is 15 residues. The germline CDR1 and CDR2 sequences are SGHVS and FQNEAQ.

This clonotype was detected once. The gene calls are TRBV6-2 or TRBV6-3 and TRBJ2-1, with 10 bases lining up with TRBD2. The junction had 7 bases not matched to a gene; V was cut back by 3 bases and J by 5 bases. The germline V gene has CDR1 MNHEY and CDR2 SVGEGT. This CDR3 is 16 amino acids long. The CDR3 region is CASSYTGTSDDNEQFF. For the CDR3, the DNA is TGTGCCAGCAGTTATACCGGGACTAGCGATGACAATGAGCAGTTCTTC.

This clonotype has more than one count but fewer than ten. This rearrangement joins TRBV27 to TRBJ2-4, with TRBD2 matching over 8 bases. The germline V gene encodes CDR1 MNHEY and CDR2 SMNVEV (reference sequence). Losses at the gene ends were 10 bases for V and 5 bases for J; bases not matched to a gene: 13. The CDR3 totals 15 residues. The chain's CDR3 is CANPPGLERQNIQYF. CDR3 DNA sequence: TGTGCCAACCCTCCGGGACTAGAAAGGCAAAACATTCAGTACTTC.

The chain carries TRBV20-1 and TRBJ2-1, with D possibly matching TRBD2 (5 bases). Trimming shortened V by 3 bases and J by 8 bases, and 17 bases separated the two germline ends. The CDR3 loop spans 14 amino acids. Per germline, CDR1 DFQATT and CDR2 SNEGSKA (reference sequence). For the CDR3, the DNA is TGCAGTGCTAGGTCTGGTCTGGGCGGGTATGAGCAGTTCTTC. It specifies CSARSGLGGYEQFF.

This clonotype was found once. This could be a read error, since a much larger clone is one nucleotide away. The V call is TRBV20-1, the J call TRBJ2-7; TRBD2 aligns across 12 bases. Germline loops: CDR1 DFQATT, CDR2 SNEGSKA (reference sequence). J lost 6 bases, V lost 6 bases, and 9 bases had no gene match. The CDR3 extends over 14 amino acids. The CDR3 protein is CSAPRLAGAAEQYF. DNA for the CDR3: TGCAGTGCACCTCGACTAGCGGGGGCGGCCGAGCAGTACTTC.

The rearrangement uses TRBV2 and TRBJ1-4, with D tentatively TRBD1 (6 bases). This CDR3 contains 15 residues. Germline CDR1 reads SNHLY; CDR2 reads FYNNEI. V lost 6 bases to trimming and J lost 0 bases, with 11 bases between them. CDR3: CASRETGATNEKLFF. The CDR3 DNA reads as TGTGCCAGCAGAGAGACAGGTGCAACTAATGAAAAACTGTTTTTT.

Only one count was recorded for this clonotype. The chain combines TRBV6-5 with TRBJ2-5, with TRBD2 matching 8 bases. The J call may not be correct, given that the DNA end is closer to TRBJ2-7. Germline values: CDR1 MNHEY, CDR2 SVGAGI. This CDR3 contains 14 residues. In nucleotides, the CDR3 is TGTGCCAGCAGTTTAGCGCGGGAGGATAGCGAGCAGTACTTC. Its translation: CASSLAREDSEQYF.

The rearrangement joins TRBV5-1 to TRBJ2-2; 12 bases are a match to TRBD1. J was trimmed by 6 bases and V by 4 bases; bases with no gene match: 10. The germline gives CDR1 SGHRS, CDR2 YFSETQ. CDR3 length: 17 amino acids. Here the CDR3 reads CASSLDSGTGGSGELFF. The CDR3 nucleotides are TGCGCCAGCAGCCTGGATTCCGGGACAGGGGGCTCCGGGGAGCTGTTTTTT.

The V and J genes are TRBV5-1 and TRBJ1-1; TRBD1 aligns across 7 bases. Germline V gives CDR1 SGHRS, CDR2 YFSETQ. The CDR3 is 16 amino acids. V lost 0 bases, J lost 1 base, and 6 bases stayed unmatched. CDR3 residues: CASSLAPGQQNTEAFF. CDR3 in DNA: TGCGCCAGCAGCTTGGCCCCGGGACAGCAGAACACTGAAGCTTTCTTT.

The chain recombines TRBV18 with TRBJ2-5; possible D gene TRBD2, 6 bases. The DNA end lines up better with TRBJ2-7; the J call may be wrong. Germline V gene sequence: CDR1 KGHSH, CDR2 LQKENI. The CDR3 consists of 14 residues. The CDR3 sequence: CASSQFSGDYEQYF. CDR3 sequence (DNA): TGTGCCAGCTCGCAGTTTAGCGGTGACTACGAGCAGTACTTC.

The V and J genes are TRBV29-1 and TRBJ1-2, with D tentatively TRBD1 (6 bases). The V end lost 0 bases, the J end lost 3 bases, and 20 bases lay between the germline ends. The CDR3 covers 17 residues. Germline CDR1 SQVTM, CDR2 ANQGSEA. CDR3 amino acids: CSVEDYPGAISDYGYTF. DNA of the CDR3: TGCAGCGTTGAAGATTATCCAGGGGCGATCTCTGACTATGGCTACACCTTC.

For this clonotype: Its ends do not fully match the called genes, so a read error is possible. The CDR3 spells CASPHTRLRGNTKAFF. The CDR3 DNA is TGTGCCAGCCCCCACACGAGGCTTAGAGGGAACACTAAAGCTTTCTTT. The V gene is TRBV9, the J gene TRBJ1-1; D unresolved. This CDR3 has 16 residues. Germline CDR1 and CDR2: SGDLS and YYNGEE.

Comment on this clonotype: An end of the junction differs from the germline gene, which may be a read error. The rearrangement joins TRBV28 to TRBJ2-6, with D tentatively TRBD1 (5 bases). Germline V lookup: CDR1 MDHEN, CDR2 SYDVKM. The CDR3 is 19 amino acids. The CDR3 here is CASSLWGNRKASGADVLTF. In nucleotides, the CDR3 is TGTGCCAGCAGTTTATGGGGAAATCGTAAGGCCTCTGGGGCCGACGTCCTGACTTTC.

The chain is built from TRBV20-1 and TRBJ1-2, with 7 positions matching TRBD1. Unmatched junction bases numbered 4, after V lost 5 bases and J lost 1 base. This CDR3 is built from 13 residues. CDR1 is DFQATT and CDR2 is SNEGSKA in the germline V gene (reference sequence). The CDR3 sequence: CSAVDRINYGYTF. CDR3 sequence (DNA): TGCAGTGCTGTGGACAGGATTAACTATGGCTACACCTTC.

The chain links TRBV27 to TRBJ1-1; the D is unclear. Germline V gene lookup returns CDR1 MNHEY and CDR2 SMNVEV (reference sequence). This CDR3 region has 15 residues. The V gene lost 4 bases and the J gene lost 1 base, with 13 bases spanning the gap. The DNA for the CDR3 is TGTGCCAGCAGTTATGGCGGCTTGGGGAACACTGAAGCTTTCTTT. Its translation is CASSYGGLGNTEAFF.

The chain couples TRBV28 to TRBJ2-7; 7 nucleotides line up with TRBD2. V lost 10 bases to trimming and J lost 5 bases; unmatched junction nucleotides: 8. Germline CDR1 MDHEN, CDR2 SYDVKM. The CDR3 runs to 12 residues. The DNA for the CDR3 is TGTGCCACTTGGGGGGGATTCAACGAGCAGTACTTC. The encoded protein is CATWGGFNEQYF.

The gene calls are TRBV3-1 and TRBJ1-1; TRBD1 might be the D (5 bases). Germline CDR1 and CDR2: LGHDT and YNNKEL (reference sequence). The length of the CDR3 is 15 residues. The V and J ends lost 5 bases and 4 bases respectively, with 17 bases between them. The CDR3 is CASSLRPGGATEAFF. Written as DNA, the CDR3 is TGTGCCAGCAGCTTACGCCCGGGGGGAGCCACTGAAGCTTTCTTT.

This clonotype was seen a few times. The V call is TRBV5-1, the J call TRBJ2-7, with D unresolved. The end of the DNA is better explained by TRBJ2-4, so the J call may be wrong. The CDR3 sequence is 13 residues long. The germline V gene encodes CDR1 SGHRS and CDR2 YFSETQ. The CDR3 DNA sequence: TGCGCCAGCAGCTTTCAGCCTGGGGACATTCAGTACTTC. Amino acids: CASSFQPGDIQYF.

The chain uses TRBV24-1 and TRBJ2-1; D gene ambiguous. This CDR3 comprises 15 residues. The germline gives CDR1 KGHDR, CDR2 SFDVKD. The V gene lost 5 bases and the J gene lost 4 bases, with 14 bases spanning the gap. CDR3 DNA sequence: TGTGCCACCAGTGCTGGAACAGCCCCTTACAATGAGCAGTTCTTC. Protein: CATSAGTAPYNEQFF.

V and J are TRBV7-2 and TRBJ2-3, with 8 bases that match TRBD2. The CDR3 loop spans 16 amino acids. CDR1 SGHTA and CDR2 FQGNSA come from the germline V gene. Unmatched junction bases numbered 11, after V lost 5 bases and J lost 4 bases. The DNA of the CDR3 is TGTGCCAGCAGCCTGAGGCCGACGACTAGCGCAGATACGCAGTATTTT. It codes for CASSLRPTTSADTQYF.

The V and J genes are TRBV5-6 and TRBJ1-5, with D maybe TRBD1 (6 bases). Germline CDR1 and CDR2: SGHDT and YYEEEE. The CDR3 covers 14 residues. Trimming stripped 4 bases from V and 2 bases from J, with 10 bases between. CDR3 coding DNA: TGTGCCAGCAGCGCCGGACAGCGCAATCAGCCCCAGCATTTT. It translates to CASSAGQRNQPQHF.

V and J are TRBV20-1 and TRBJ2-1; 9 nucleotides line up with TRBD2. The CDR3 runs to 17 residues. V was clipped by 1 base and J by 0 bases; unmatched bases: 7. Germline lookup yields CDR1 DFQATT and CDR2 SNEGSKA (reference sequence). The CDR3 nucleotides read TGCAGTGCTAGAGTCTATAGCGGGGGACCCTCCTACAATGAGCAGTTCTTC. The encoded protein is CSARVYSGGPSYNEQFF.

This chain connects TRBV5-1 to TRBJ2-1, with D possibly matching TRBD2 (7 bases). Trimming cost V 4 bases and J 5 bases, with 16 bases left between them. There are 15 residues in the CDR3. The V gene's germline CDR1 is SGHRS and CDR2 YFSETQ. The CDR3 DNA sequence: TGCGCCAGCAGCCGGGGGGCTAGTCACGACAATGAGCAGTTCTTC. It codes for CASSRGASHDNEQFF.